Listed below are T cell receptor beta chains from one sample, sequenced in a study of OX40 agonist ivuxolimab in advanced cancers. Data came from immunoSEQ multiplex PCR; TCRdb stores just in-frame clones and leaves some out. The sample lists about 80,000 clones, 90% to 95% occurring once. This material consisted of CD4+ or CD8+ T cells sorted from blood, taken in a trial of the OX40 agonist ivuxolimab. These receptor sequences come from an adult with an advanced solid tumor such as melanoma, head and neck, liver or kidney cancer. CDR3s include the opening cysteine and the closing phenylalanine or tryptophan. The order of the fields is clone size, J gene, D gene, V gene, CDR3 protein, CDR3 DNA. D genes are given only for firm matches. Some rows have no size entry. The others give once, few or many, or a class for an expanded clone.

-,TRBJ1-2,-,TRBV5-1,CASSLEGGLGGYTF,TGCGCCAGCAGCTTGGAAGGGGGACTCGGTGGCTACACCTTC
few,TRBJ2-5,TRBD1,TRBV11-3,CASSLGTDRAQETQYF,TGTGCCAGCAGCTTGGGAACCGACAGGGCCCAAGAGACCCAGTACTTC
-,TRBJ2-1,TRBD2,TRBV19,CASSPRPLAGGNSYNEQFF,TGTGCCAGTTCCCCCCGTCCCTTAGCGGGAGGAAACTCCTACAATGAGCAGTTCTTC
-,TRBJ2-7,-,TRBV11-3,CASSLYPPTGGTYEQYF,TGTGCCAGCAGCTTATATCCCCCCACCGGCGGGACGTACGAGCAGTACTTC
once,TRBJ2-5,-,TRBV28,CASRGETQYF,TGTGCCAGCAGGGGCGAGACCCAGTACTTC
-,TRBJ2-5,-,TRBV18,CASSPQRQETQYF,TGTGCCAGCTCACCACAACGGCAAGAGACCCAGTACTTC
-,TRBJ1-4,TRBD1,TRBV19,CASRPGGNEKLFF,TGTGCCAGTAGGCCAGGGGGGAATGAAAAACTGTTTTTT
-,TRBJ1-3,TRBD1,TRBV5-4,CASSYRGGGGNTIYF,TGTGCCAGCAGCTACAGGGGTGGCGGGGGAAACACCATATATTTT
-,TRBJ1-6,TRBD1,TRBV25-1,CASSPRTGSRSPLHF,TGTGCCAGCAGTCCCCGGACAGGGTCCCGTTCACCCCTCCACTTT
-,TRBJ2-6,-,TRBV13,CASTRSGANVLTF,TGTGCCAGCACCCGCTCTGGGGCCAACGTCCTGACTTTC
-,TRBJ1-5,-,TRBV27,CASSTRQTGGNQPQHF,TGTGCCAGCAGTACGCGACAGACTGGCGGCAATCAGCCCCAGCATTTT
-,TRBJ2-1,-,TRBV7-3,CASSLGANNEQFF,TGTGCCAGCAGCTTAGGAGCTAACAATGAGCAGTTCTTC
-,TRBJ2-3,-,TRBV30,CAGRGTYTDTQYF,TGTGCCGGGCGCGGGACCTACACAGATACGCAGTATTTT
-,TRBJ2-3,-,TRBV6-5,CASSYSERMAQYF,TGTGCCAGCAGTTACTCGGAGCGTATGGCGCAGTATTTT
-,TRBJ2-5,-,TRBV7-3,CASSSTYQETQYF,TGTGCCAGCAGCTCGACGTACCAAGAGACCCAGTACTTC
-,TRBJ2-2,-,TRBV5-1,CASSPPDGELFF,TGCGCCAGCAGCCCCCCGGACGGGGAGCTGTTTTTT
-,TRBJ1-4,TRBD1,TRBV19,CASTTGVTNEKLFF,TGTGCCAGCACTACAGGGGTGACAAATGAAAAACTGTTTTTT
-,TRBJ2-7,TRBD1,TRBV4-3,CASSPSPGQGLHEQYF,TGCGCCAGCAGCCCCTCCCCCGGACAGGGCCTCCACGAGCAGTACTTC
-,TRBJ2-1,TRBD2,TRBV27,CASSFKLAGGGNEQFF,TGTGCCAGCAGTTTCAAACTAGCGGGAGGCGGGAATGAGCAGTTCTTC
-,TRBJ2-2,TRBD2,TRBV11-2,CASSLSGSVGGELFF,TGTGCCAGCAGCCTGAGCGGGAGCGTTGGCGGGGAGCTGTTTTTT
-,TRBJ2-7,TRBD2,TRBV28,CASSFWLAGARYEQYF,TGTGCCAGCAGTTTTTGGCTAGCGGGAGCAAGGTACGAGCAGTACTTC
once,TRBJ2-1,-,TRBV19,CASSREPLEGEQFF,TGTGCCAGTAGCAGGGAACCCCTTGAAGGAGAGCAGTTCTTC
-,TRBJ1-5,TRBD1,TRBV28,CASSRTGGLNQPQHF,TGTGCCAGCAGTAGGACAGGGGGTCTGAATCAGCCCCAGCATTTT
once,TRBJ2-5,-,TRBV28,CASTPAGLEETQYF,TGTGCCAGCACCCCGGCAGGGTTGGAAGAGACCCAGTACTTC
-,TRBJ2-6,-,TRBV5-4,CASSLAASGANVLTF,TGTGCCAGCAGCTTGGCGGCATCGGGGGCCAACGTCCTGACTTTC
-,TRBJ2-1,-,TRBV30,CAWSTRGAGEQFF,TGTGCCTGGAGTACCAGGGGAGCGGGAGAGCAGTTCTTC
-,TRBJ2-7,-,TRBV28,CASSVQGIYEQYF,TGTGCCAGCAGTGTACAGGGAATCTACGAGCAGTACTTC
-,TRBJ2-7,-,TRBV7-2,CASSFSQGGYEQYF,TGTGCCAGCAGCTTCTCCCAGGGGGGCTACGAGCAGTACTTC
-,TRBJ1-5,-,TRBV10-3,CAILDPQNSNQPQHF,TGTGCCATCCTCGACCCCCAGAATAGCAATCAGCCCCAGCATTTT
-,TRBJ2-3,TRBD2,TRBV7-9,CASSLEAGVGDTQYF,TGTGCCAGCAGCTTAGAAGCGGGAGTGGGAGATACGCAGTATTTT
-,TRBJ2-7,-,TRBV25-1,CASSLGDIYEQYF,TGTGCCAGCAGTCTTGGAGACATCTACGAGCAGTACTTC
-,TRBJ2-2,TRBD2,TRBV28,CASSRLAGAGELFF,TGTGCCAGCAGTCGCCTAGCGGGAGCCGGGGAGCTGTTTTTT
-,TRBJ1-4,TRBD1,TRBV7-9,CASSLGQGNEKLFF,TGTGCCAGCAGCTTAGGACAGGGGAATGAAAAACTGTTTTTT
once,TRBJ2-2,-,TRBV9,CASSVELGRVAGELFF,TGTGCCAGCAGCGTAGAATTGGGCAGAGTGGCCGGGGAGCTGTTTTTT
-,TRBJ1-4,-,TRBV5-6,CASSMVEGREKLFF,TGTGCCAGCAGCATGGTTGAGGGGCGTGAAAAACTGTTTTTT
-,TRBJ2-1,-,TRBV7-9,CASSSPRHEQFF,TGTGCCAGCAGCTCTCCTCGCCATGAGCAGTTCTTC
-,TRBJ2-3,-,TRBV4-1,CASSQGTTRASTDTQYF,TGCGCCAGCAGCCAAGGTACGACTAGAGCTAGCACAGATACGCAGTATTTT
-,TRBJ2-3,-,TRBV27,CASSLYVYTDTQYF,TGTGCCAGCAGCCTCTATGTATACACAGATACGCAGTATTTT
-,TRBJ1-3,-,TRBV19,CASTPAGGPGNTIYF,TGTGCCAGTACTCCGGCCGGGGGTCCCGGAAACACCATATATTTT
-,TRBJ2-3,-,TRBV7-3,CASSPRPLGTSTDTQYF,TGTGCCAGCAGCCCCCGACCCCTGGGGACTAGCACAGATACGCAGTATTTT
once,TRBJ1-5,-,TRBV7-2,CASSTHTRQSNQPQHF,TGTGCCAGCAGCACCCACACGCGACAGAGCAATCAGCCCCAGCATTTT
-,TRBJ2-1,-,TRBV7-3,CASSFTGFSYNEQFF,TGTGCCAGCAGCTTTACAGGTTTCTCCTACAATGAGCAGTTCTTC
-,TRBJ1-2,TRBD1,TRBV6-6,CASRSTGTGDYGYTF,TGTGCCAGCAGGTCAACCGGGACAGGGGACTATGGCTACACCTTC
-,TRBJ1-1,-,TRBV7-9,CASSQQLNTEAFF,TGTGCCAGCAGCCAACAGCTGAACACTGAAGCTTTCTTT
-,TRBJ1-6,-,TRBV5-6,CASSPTGNGSPLHF,TGTGCCAGCAGCCCAACGGGTAATGGGTCACCCCTCCACTTT
-,TRBJ2-6,-,TRBV5-1,CASSPGLWGRGANVLTF,TGCGCCAGCAGCCCGGGATTGTGGGGGCGTGGGGCCAACGTCCTGACTTTC
-,TRBJ2-6,TRBD1,TRBV19,CASSPIQGVGANVLTF,TGTGCCAGTAGCCCAATACAGGGGGTCGGGGCCAACGTCCTGACTTTC
-,TRBJ1-1,TRBD1,TRBV2,CASRFQGVRTEAFF,TGTGCCAGCAGATTTCAGGGGGTAAGAACTGAAGCTTTCTTT
-,TRBJ2-1,-,TRBV19,CASRGQGPLAEQFF,TGTGCCAGTAGGGGACAAGGGCCTTTAGCTGAGCAGTTCTTC
-,TRBJ2-2,TRBD2,TRBV11-2,CASSSLSGRSTGELFF,TGTGCCAGCAGCTCGCTTAGCGGGAGAAGCACCGGGGAGCTGTTTTTT
-,TRBJ2-5,-,TRBV28,CASSSGPLRETQYF,TGTGCCAGCAGTTCGGGCCCACTCCGGGAGACCCAGTACTTC
-,TRBJ2-3,TRBD2,TRBV18,CASSPGTSGRAADTQYF,TGTGCCAGCTCACCGGGGACTAGCGGGAGGGCCGCAGATACGCAGTATTTT
-,TRBJ2-3,-,TRBV5-1,CASSPRVGGTDTQYF,TGCGCCAGCAGCCCCAGGGTGGGGGGCACAGATACGCAGTATTTT
-,TRBJ2-3,-,TRBV23-1,CASGVDTQYF,TGCGCCAGCGGTGTGGATACGCAGTATTTT
-,TRBJ2-1,-,TRBV2,CASNTIAVSSYNEQFF,TGTGCCAGCAACACTATAGCGGTTAGCTCCTACAATGAGCAGTTCTTC
-,TRBJ1-5,TRBD1,TRBV9,CASSIRDRGEPQHF,TGTGCCAGCAGCATCCGGGACAGGGGTGAGCCCCAGCATTTT
-,TRBJ1-4,-,TRBV6-1,CASSEPGNHEKLFF,TGTGCCAGCAGTGAGCCGGGAAATCATGAAAAACTGTTTTTT
few,TRBJ1-5,TRBD1,TRBV10-3,CAISFTGGRDQPQHF,TGTGCCATCAGTTTCACAGGGGGCCGGGATCAGCCCCAGCATTTT
-,TRBJ1-5,TRBD1,TRBV18,CASSPGQGVQPQHF,TGTGCCAGCTCACCCGGACAGGGGGTCCAGCCCCAGCATTTT